The rows below give T cell receptor beta chains drawn from one sample of a study of CD8 T cells in ankylosing spondylitis. One entry per CDR3 protein results from TCRdb running MiXCR on the 5' RACE reads. The sample records roughly 670,000 distinct CDR3 sequences, roughly 20% being singletons. Material for sequencing was blood, either unsorted or a sorted T cell fraction (not recorded which). The origin of the receptors is a male donor with ankylosing spondylitis. Each CDR3 is given with its conserved first and last residue. A D gene is named only where the DNA matches it firmly.

v_call | d_call | cdr3_aa
TRBV19 | NA | CASSMGDRAQKKEPQHF
TRBV7-2 | NA | CASSLIRGGNSYNEQFF
TRBV11-2 | NA | CASSLLARANEQFF
TRBV24-1 | NA | CATSDFHGVGRRSNEQYF
TRBV27 | NA | CASSLPGAVSYNEQFF
TRBV27 | NA | CASSPRQVASGANVLTF
TRBV29-1 | TRBD2 | CSVLPGLAGSYEQYF
TRBV11-2 | NA | CASSLEAIHEQFF
TRBV5-1 | NA | CASSLAGSNEQFF
TRBV29-1 | NA | CSVSDTPNSPLHF
TRBV7-2 | NA | CASSSEPGIQYF
TRBV12-3/TRBV12-4 | TRBD2 | CASSLGGVVETQYF
TRBV4-2 | TRBD2 | CASSQGLRGGLNEQFF
TRBV12-3/TRBV12-4 | NA | CASSLSNRNTIYF
TRBV10-3 | NA | CAISERTLIVEQYF
TRBV15 | TRBD2 | CATSRDRGGGNTGELFF
TRBV12-3/TRBV12-4 | NA | CASTGLGSSYNEQFF
TRBV29-1 | TRBD1 | CSVAGTGRNYGYTF
TRBV7-3 | NA | CASSLTPSVGILNEQFF
TRBV5-1 | TRBD1 | CASRSDIGTGLIGQFF
TRBV3-1 | TRBD2 | CASSQRGGHEQYF
TRBV4-2 | NA | CACAMWVMNTEAFF
TRBV12-3/TRBV12-4 | NA | CASMRHISTYEQYF
TRBV7-9 | NA | CASSSIQGSEQYF
TRBV10-2 | TRBD1 | CASSAFDRVKYGYTF
TRBV20-1 | NA | CSARDLTQNTKAFF
TRBV27 | TRBD2 | CASSLSSSGGPLAKNIQYF
TRBV20-1 | NA | CSARGALRAGLGEQFF